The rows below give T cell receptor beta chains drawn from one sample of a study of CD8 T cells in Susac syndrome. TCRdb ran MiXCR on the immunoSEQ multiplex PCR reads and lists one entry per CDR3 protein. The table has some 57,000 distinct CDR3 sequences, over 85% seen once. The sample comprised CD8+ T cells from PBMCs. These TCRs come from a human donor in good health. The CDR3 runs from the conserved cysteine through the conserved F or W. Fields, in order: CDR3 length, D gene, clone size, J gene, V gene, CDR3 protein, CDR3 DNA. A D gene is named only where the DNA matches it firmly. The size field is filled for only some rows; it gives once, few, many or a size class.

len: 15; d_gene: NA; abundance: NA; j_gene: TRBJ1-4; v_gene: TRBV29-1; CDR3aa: CSAEVAGAVNEKLFF; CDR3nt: TGCAGCGCCGAAGTCGCAGGGGCGGTTAATGAAAAACTGTTTTTT
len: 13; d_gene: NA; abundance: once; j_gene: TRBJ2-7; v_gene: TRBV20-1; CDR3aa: CSARSRDAYEQYF; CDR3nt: TGCAGTGCTAGAAGCAGGGATGCCTACGAGCAGTACTTC
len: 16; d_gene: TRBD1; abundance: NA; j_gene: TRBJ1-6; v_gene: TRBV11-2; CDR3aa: CASSYVDRGVNSPLHF; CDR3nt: TGTGCCAGCAGCTACGTCGACAGGGGTGTAAACTCACCCCTCCACTTT
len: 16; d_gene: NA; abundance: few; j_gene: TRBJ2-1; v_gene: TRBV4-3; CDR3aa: CASSQPSEGEYNEQFF; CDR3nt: TGCGCCAGCAGCCAACCCTCCGAAGGCGAATACAATGAGCAGTTCTTC
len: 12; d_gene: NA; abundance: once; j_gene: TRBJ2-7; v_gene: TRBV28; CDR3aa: CASSFREYEQYF; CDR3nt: TGTGCCAGCAGTTTTCGCGAATACGAGCAGTACTTC
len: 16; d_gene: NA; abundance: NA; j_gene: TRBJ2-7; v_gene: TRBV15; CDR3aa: CATSRDMEGRNYEQYF; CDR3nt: TGTGCCACCAGCAGAGATATGGAGGGACGGAACTACGAGCAGTACTTC
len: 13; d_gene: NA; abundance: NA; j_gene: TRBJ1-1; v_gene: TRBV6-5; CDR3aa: CASSSTGTTEAFF; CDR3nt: TGTGCCAGCAGTTCTACAGGGACCACTGAAGCTTTCTTT
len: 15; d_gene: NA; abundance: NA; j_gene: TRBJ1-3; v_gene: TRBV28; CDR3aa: CASRPRQSGGNTIYF; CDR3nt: TGTGCCAGCAGACCCCGACAGTCTGGTGGAAACACCATATATTTT
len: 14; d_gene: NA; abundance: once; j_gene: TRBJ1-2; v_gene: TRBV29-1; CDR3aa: CSVETQLIDYGYTF; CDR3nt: TGCAGCGTCGAAACACAGCTTATTGACTATGGCTACACCTTC
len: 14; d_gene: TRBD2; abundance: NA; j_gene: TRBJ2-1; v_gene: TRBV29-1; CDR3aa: CSVAPAGGPYEQFF; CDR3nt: TGCAGCGTTGCCCCGGCGGGGGGGCCCTATGAGCAGTTCTTC
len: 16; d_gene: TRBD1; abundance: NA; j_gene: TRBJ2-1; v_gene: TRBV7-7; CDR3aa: CASSNQQGAGTHEQFF; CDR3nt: TGTGCCAGCAGCAATCAACAGGGGGCTGGGACTCATGAGCAGTTCTTC
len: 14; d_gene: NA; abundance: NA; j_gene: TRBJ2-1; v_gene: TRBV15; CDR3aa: CATSRDLEGDEQFF; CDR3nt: TGTGCCACCAGCAGAGATCTAGAGGGCGATGAGCAGTTCTTC
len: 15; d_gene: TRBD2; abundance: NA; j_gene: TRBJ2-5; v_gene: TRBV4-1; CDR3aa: CASSQGASGAETQYF; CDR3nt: TGCGCCAGCAGCCAAGGTGCTAGCGGGGCGGAGACCCAGTACTTC
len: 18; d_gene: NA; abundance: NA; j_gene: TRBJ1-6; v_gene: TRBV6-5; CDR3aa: CASSYADSPQFGYSPLHF; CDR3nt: TGTGCCAGCAGTTACGCGGACAGTCCCCAATTCGGGTATTCACCCCTCCACTTT
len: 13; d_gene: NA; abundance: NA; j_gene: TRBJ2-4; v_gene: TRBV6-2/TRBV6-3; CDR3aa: CASSLLLRDFQYF; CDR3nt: TGTGCCAGCAGTTTACTGCTTCGGGACTTTCAGTACTTC
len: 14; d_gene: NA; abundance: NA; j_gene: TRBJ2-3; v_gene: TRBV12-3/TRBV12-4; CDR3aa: CTSSPETGTDTQYF; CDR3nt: TGTACCAGCAGTCCCGAAACTGGCACAGATACGCAGTATTTT
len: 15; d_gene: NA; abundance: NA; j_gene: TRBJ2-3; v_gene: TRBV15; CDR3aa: CATSTEGQSRDTQYF; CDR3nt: TGTGCCACCAGCACCGAAGGCCAGAGCAGAGATACGCAGTATTTT
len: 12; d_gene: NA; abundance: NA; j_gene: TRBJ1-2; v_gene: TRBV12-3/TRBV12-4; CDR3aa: CASSWAGYGYTF; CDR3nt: TGTGCCAGCAGTTGGGCAGGCTATGGCTACACCTTC
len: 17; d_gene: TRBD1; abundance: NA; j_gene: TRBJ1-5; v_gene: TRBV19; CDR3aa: CASSWDRVPDSNQPQHF; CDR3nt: TGTGCCAGTAGTTGGGACAGGGTGCCGGATAGCAATCAGCCCCAGCATTTT
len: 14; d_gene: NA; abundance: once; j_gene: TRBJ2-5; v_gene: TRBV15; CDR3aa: CATSRGETGETQYF; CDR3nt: TGTGCCACCAGCAGAGGGGAAACAGGGGAGACCCAGTACTTC
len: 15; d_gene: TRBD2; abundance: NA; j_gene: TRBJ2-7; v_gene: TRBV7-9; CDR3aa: CASSSPTSGRYEQYF; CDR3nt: TGTGCCAGCAGCTCCCCGACTAGCGGGAGATACGAGCAGTACTTC
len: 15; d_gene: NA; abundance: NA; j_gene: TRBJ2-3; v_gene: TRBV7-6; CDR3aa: CASSLDSYSTDTQYF; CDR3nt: TGTGCCAGCAGCTTGGACTCTTATAGCACAGATACGCAGTATTTT
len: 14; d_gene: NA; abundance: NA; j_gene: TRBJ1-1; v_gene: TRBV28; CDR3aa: CASSQVGMNTEAFF; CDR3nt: TGTGCCAGCAGTCAGGTCGGGATGAACACTGAAGCTTTCTTT
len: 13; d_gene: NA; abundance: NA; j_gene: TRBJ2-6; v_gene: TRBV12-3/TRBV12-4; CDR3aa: CASILSGANVLTF; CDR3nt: TGTGCCAGCATTCTATCTGGGGCCAACGTCCTGACTTTC
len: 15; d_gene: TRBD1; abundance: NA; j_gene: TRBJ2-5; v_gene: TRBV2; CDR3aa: CASGRTGEYQETQYF; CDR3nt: TGTGCCAGCGGGAGGACAGGGGAGTACCAAGAGACCCAGTACTTC
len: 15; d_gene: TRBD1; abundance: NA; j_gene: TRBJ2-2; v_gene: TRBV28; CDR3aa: CASSPDRDLPGELFF; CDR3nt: TGTGCCAGCAGTCCGGACAGGGACTTACCCGGGGAGCTGTTTTTT
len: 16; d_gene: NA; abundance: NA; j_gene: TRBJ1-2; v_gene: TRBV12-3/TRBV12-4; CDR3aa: CASSQAEFNPNYGYTF; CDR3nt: TGTGCCAGCAGTCAGGCAGAGTTTAATCCTAACTATGGCTACACCTTC
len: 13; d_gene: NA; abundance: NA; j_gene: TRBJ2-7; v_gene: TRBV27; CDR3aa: CASSLTWGYEQYF; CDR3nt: TGTGCCAGCAGTTTGACTTGGGGCTACGAGCAGTACTTC
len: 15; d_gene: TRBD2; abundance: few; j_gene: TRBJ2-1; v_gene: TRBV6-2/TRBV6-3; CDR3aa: CASSYSGGAYNEQFF; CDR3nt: TGTGCCAGCAGTTACAGCGGGGGGGCCTACAATGAGCAGTTCTTC
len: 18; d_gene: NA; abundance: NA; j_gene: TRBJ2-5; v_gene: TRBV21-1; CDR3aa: CASSTKTSTGTVQETQYF; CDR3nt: TGTGCCAGCAGCACAAAAACGTCAACCGGGACAGTCCAAGAGACCCAGTACTTC
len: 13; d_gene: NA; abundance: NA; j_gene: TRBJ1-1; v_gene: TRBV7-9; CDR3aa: CASSNDTNTEAFF; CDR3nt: TGTGCCAGCAGCAACGACACGAACACTGAAGCTTTCTTT
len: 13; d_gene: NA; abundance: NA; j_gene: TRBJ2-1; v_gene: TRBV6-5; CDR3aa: CASSYSGGGRPFF; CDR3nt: TGTGCCAGCAGTTACTCGGGGGGGGGCAGGCCGTTCTTC
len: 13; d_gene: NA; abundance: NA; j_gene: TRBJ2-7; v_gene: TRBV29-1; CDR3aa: CSVEDDVSYEQYF; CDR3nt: TGCAGCGTTGAAGATGATGTCTCCTACGAGCAGTACTTC
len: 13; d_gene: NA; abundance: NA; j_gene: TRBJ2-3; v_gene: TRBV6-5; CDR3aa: CASSDGLLDTQYF; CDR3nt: TGTGCCAGCAGTGACGGACTTCTAGATACGCAGTATTTT
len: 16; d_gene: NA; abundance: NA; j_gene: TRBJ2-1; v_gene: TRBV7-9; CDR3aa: CASSWGGPLGYNEQFF; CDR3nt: TGTGCCAGCAGCTGGGGGGGGCCCTTGGGGTACAATGAGCAGTTCTTC
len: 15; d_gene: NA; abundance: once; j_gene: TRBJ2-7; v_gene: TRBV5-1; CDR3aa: CASSLALLGGSEQYF; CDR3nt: TGCGCCAGCAGCTTGGCCCTACTTGGGGGGAGCGAGCAGTACTTC
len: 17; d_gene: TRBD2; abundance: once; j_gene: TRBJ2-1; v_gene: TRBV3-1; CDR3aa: CASSPSERESSYNEQFF; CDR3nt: TGTGCCAGCAGCCCCAGTGAGCGGGAGAGCTCCTACAATGAGCAGTTCTTC
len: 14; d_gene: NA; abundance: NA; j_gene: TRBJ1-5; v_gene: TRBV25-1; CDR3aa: CASSEYEGDQPQHF; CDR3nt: TGTGCCAGCAGTGAATACGAGGGAGATCAGCCCCAGCATTTT
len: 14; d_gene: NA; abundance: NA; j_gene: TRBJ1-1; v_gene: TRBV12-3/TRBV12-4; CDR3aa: CASSPSVHGLEAFF; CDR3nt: TGTGCCAGCAGTCCCAGCGTACACGGACTAGAAGCTTTCTTT
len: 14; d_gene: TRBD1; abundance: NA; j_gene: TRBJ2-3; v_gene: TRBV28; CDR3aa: CASSLRQGGDTQYF; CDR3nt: TGTGCCAGCAGTTTACGACAGGGGGGAGATACGCAGTATTTT
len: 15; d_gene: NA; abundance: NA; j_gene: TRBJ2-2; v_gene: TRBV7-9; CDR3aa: CASRSEEPNTGELFF; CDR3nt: TGTGCCAGCAGGTCCGAGGAGCCGAACACCGGGGAGCTGTTTTTT
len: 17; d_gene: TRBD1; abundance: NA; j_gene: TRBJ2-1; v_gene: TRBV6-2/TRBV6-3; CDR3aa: CASSYETPGQINNEQFF; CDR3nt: TGTGCCAGCAGTTACGAGACCCCGGGACAGATCAACAATGAGCAGTTCTTC
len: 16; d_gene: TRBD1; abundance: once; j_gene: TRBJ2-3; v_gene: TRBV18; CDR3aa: CASSGKGASGTDTQYF; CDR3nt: TGTGCCAGCTCCGGAAAGGGGGCGTCAGGCACAGATACGCAGTATTTT
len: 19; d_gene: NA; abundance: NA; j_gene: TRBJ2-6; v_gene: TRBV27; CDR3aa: CASSSPLDGVRPGANVLTF; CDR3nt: TGTGCCAGCAGTTCCCCGCTTGACGGGGTAAGACCGGGGGCCAACGTCCTGACTTTC
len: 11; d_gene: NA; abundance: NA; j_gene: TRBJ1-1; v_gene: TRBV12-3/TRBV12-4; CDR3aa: CASSLRLQAFF; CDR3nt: TGTGCCAGCAGTTTACGACTCCAAGCTTTCTTT
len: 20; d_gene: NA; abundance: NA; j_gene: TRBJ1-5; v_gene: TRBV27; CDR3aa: CASSSLGLNRDGGGKQPQHF; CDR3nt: TGTGCCAGCAGCAGTTTGGGCCTAAACAGGGATGGAGGGGGAAAACAGCCCCAGCATTTT
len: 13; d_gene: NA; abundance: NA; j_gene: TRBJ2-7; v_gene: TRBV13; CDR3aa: CASSLGPTYEQYF; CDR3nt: TGTGCCAGCAGCTTGGGCCCCACCTACGAGCAGTACTTC
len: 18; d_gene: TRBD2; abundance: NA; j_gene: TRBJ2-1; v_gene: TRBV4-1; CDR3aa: CASSQDPPGASGEREQFF; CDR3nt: TGCGCCAGCAGCCAAGATCCTCCTGGGGCTAGCGGGGAAAGAGAGCAGTTCTTC
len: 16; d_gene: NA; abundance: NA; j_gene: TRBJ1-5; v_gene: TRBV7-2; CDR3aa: CASSHYGGGADQPQHF; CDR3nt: TGTGCCAGCAGCCATTACGGCGGAGGGGCCGATCAGCCCCAGCATTTT
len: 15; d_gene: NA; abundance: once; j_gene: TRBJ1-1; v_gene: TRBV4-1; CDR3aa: CASSQMEGVGTEAFF; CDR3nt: TGCGCCAGCAGCCAAATGGAGGGGGTAGGCACTGAAGCTTTCTTT
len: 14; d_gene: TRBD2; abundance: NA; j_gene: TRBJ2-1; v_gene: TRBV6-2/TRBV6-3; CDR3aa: CASTSPGGENEQFF; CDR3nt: TGTGCCAGCACCTCCCCCGGGGGGGAGAATGAGCAGTTCTTC
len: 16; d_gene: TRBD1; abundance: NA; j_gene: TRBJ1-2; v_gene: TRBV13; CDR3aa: CASSAQTGLANYGYTF; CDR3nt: TGTGCCAGCAGCGCCCAGACAGGGCTTGCTAACTATGGCTACACCTTC
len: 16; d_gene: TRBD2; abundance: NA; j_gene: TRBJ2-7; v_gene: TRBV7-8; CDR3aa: CASSRNEAGGSYEQYF; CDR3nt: TGTGCCAGCAGCCGAAACGAAGCGGGGGGCTCCTACGAGCAGTACTTC
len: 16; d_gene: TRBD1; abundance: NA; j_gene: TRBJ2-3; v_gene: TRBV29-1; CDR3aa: CSVEDPRDRSTDTQYF; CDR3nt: TGCAGCGTTGAAGATCCCCGGGACAGGAGCACAGATACGCAGTATTTT
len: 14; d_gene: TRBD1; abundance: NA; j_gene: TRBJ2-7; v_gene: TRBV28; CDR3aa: CASSSRTGADEQYF; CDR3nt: TGTGCCAGCAGCTCAAGGACAGGGGCCGACGAGCAGTACTTC